The entry that follows covers one T cell receptor beta chain sequence. Trimming cost V 1 base and J 3 bases; bases outside gene matches: 6. The CDR3 consists of 15 residues. The germline CDR1 and CDR2 sequences are LNHDA and SQIVND (reference sequence). This record belongs to a study of blood T cell repertoires in COVID-19. Across the whole study: Acute and convalescent COVID-19 samples came from the United States, Italy and Spain.

Sequenced by immunoSEQ multiplex PCR; TCRdb stores in-frame clones only, minus some. The sample has tens of thousands of clones, roughly 76% seen once. The receptor was isolated from an elderly man with COVID-19, enrolled during active disease. The sample consisted of peripheral blood. The V call is TRBV19, the J call TRBJ2-7; 7 nucleotides align to TRBD2. In DNA, the CDR3 is TGTGCCAGTAGTATAGTTACTAGCGCAATCTACGAGCAGTACTTC. Its protein is CASSIVTSAIYEQYF.